What follows describes a single T cell receptor (beta chain). The sample originates from a study of cytomegalovirus exposure and HLA in healthy donors. Use of 60 Vbeta and 13 Jbeta primers characterized the PCR. Profiled with immunoSEQ multiplex PCR; TCRdb holds only in-frame clones, not every one. This table holds about 130,000 clones. With 1 base removed from V and 7 bases from J, the gap between germline ends came to 19 bases. This CDR3 contains 15 residues. Germline V gene sequence: CDR1 SQVTM, CDR2 ANQGSEA. Sequences were obtained from PBMCs. The clonotype comes from a middle-aged man in good health and CMV-seronegative. The gene calls are TRBV29-1 and TRBJ2-5; TRBD1 might be the D (5 bases). The CDR3 DNA reads as TGCAGCGTTGAAGTAGGGGCAGGGCCGGAACGGACCCAGTACTTC. Translation gives CSVEVGAGPERTQYF. The full variable domain, with the rest looked up from reference TRBV29-1 and TRBJ2-5, is SAVISQKPSRDICQRGTSLTIQCQVDSQVTMMFWYRQQPGQSLTLIATANQGSEATYESGFVIDKFPISRPNLTFSTLTVSNMSPEDSSIYLCSVEVGAGPERTQYFGPGTRLLVL.